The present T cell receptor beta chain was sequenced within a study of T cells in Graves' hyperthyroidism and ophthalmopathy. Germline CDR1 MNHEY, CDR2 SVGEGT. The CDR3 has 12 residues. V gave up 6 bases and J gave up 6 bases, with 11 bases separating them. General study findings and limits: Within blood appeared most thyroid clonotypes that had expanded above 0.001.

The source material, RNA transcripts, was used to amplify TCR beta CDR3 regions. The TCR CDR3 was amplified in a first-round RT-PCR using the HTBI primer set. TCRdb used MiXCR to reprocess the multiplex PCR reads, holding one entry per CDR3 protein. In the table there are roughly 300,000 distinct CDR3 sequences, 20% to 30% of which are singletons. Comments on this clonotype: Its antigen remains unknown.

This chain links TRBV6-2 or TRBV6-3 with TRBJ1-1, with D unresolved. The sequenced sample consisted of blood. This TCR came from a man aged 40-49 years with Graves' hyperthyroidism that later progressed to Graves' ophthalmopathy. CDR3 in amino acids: CASRGRRAEAFF. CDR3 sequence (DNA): TGTGCCAGCAGGGGTCGGCGAGCTGAAGCTTTCTTT.